Each of the 29 T cell receptor beta chains below was sequenced from the same sample in a study of response to subunit inactivated influenza vaccine. In TCRdb, the RT-PCR reads were re-called with MiXCR into one record per CDR3 protein. Here the sample spans 860,000 or so distinct CDR3 sequences, 21% being singletons. The starting material was PBMCs from blood, obtained less than 6 days after vaccination. The receptors come from a man aged 45-65 years who received an inactivated influenza vaccine.

This clonotype occurred a few times. The chain combines TRBV29-1 with TRBJ1-2, with 8 bases matching TRBD1. After removal of 6 bases from V and 4 bases from J, the junction contained 10 bases not matched to a gene. Germline V gene data show CDR1 as SQVTM and CDR2 as ANQGSEA. The CDR3 covers 14 residues. The CDR3 protein is CSVDGTGEAYGYTF. The CDR3 DNA sequence: TGCAGCGTCGACGGGACAGGCGAAGCCTATGGCTACACCTTC.

This chain joins TRBV27 and TRBJ1-2; the match to TRBD1 covers 8 bases. CDR1 is MNHEY, CDR2 SMNVEV, per germline (reference sequence). The CDR3 consists of 15 residues. Trimming took 3 bases from V and 8 from J; bases not matched to a gene: 11. CDR3 DNA: TGTGCCAGCAGTTTCGACGCGGACAGGGTTGTGGGCTACACCTTC. Amino acids: CASSFDADRVVGYTF.

In this sample, this clonotype turned up many times. The rearrangement joins TRBV7-9 to TRBJ2-1; 12 nucleotides line up with TRBD2. The CDR3 length is 16 residues. J lost 7 bases, V lost 5 bases, and 9 bases had no gene match. CDR1 is SEHNR, CDR2 FQNEAQ, per germline (reference sequence). CDR3 in amino acids: CASSTPGLAGVNEQFF. CDR3 sequence (DNA): TGTGCCAGCAGCACGCCGGGACTAGCGGGTGTAAATGAGCAGTTCTTC.

This clonotype was recorded only once. The chain couples TRBV6-1 to TRBJ2-3, with D maybe TRBD2 (5 bases). The germline V and J ends were trimmed by 0 bases and 7 bases, with 14 bases remaining between them. The CDR3 has 15 amino acids. CDR1 is MNHNS and CDR2 is SASEGT in the germline V gene. The CDR3 spells CASSEAGLQRYTQYF. The CDR3 DNA reads as TGTGCCAGCAGTGAAGCCGGCTTACAGCGGTATACGCAGTATTTT.

The chain carries TRBV4-3 and TRBJ2-7; the match to TRBD2 covers 9 bases. In germline, CDR1 is LGHNA, CDR2 YSLEER. Trimming took 0 bases from V and 6 from J; bases not matched to a gene: 9. This CDR3 is built from 16 residues. The CDR3 DNA sequence: TGCGCCAGCAGCCAAGATGCGGGAGGGCCTTCGGCCGAGCAGTACTTC. This gives the protein CASSQDAGGPSAEQYF.

This clonotype was counted a few times. The chain combines TRBV4-3 with TRBJ1-1; no reliable D call. In germline, CDR1 is LGHNA, CDR2 YSLEER. CDR3 length: 15 residues. Trimming left V 0 bases short and J 4 bases short, with 12 bases between. CDR3 in DNA: TGCGCCAGCAGCCAAGACCGGGCCGAGTCCACTGAAGCTTTCTTT. Translation: CASSQDRAESTEAFF.

This clonotype was picked up a small number of times. The chain recombines TRBV12-3 or TRBV12-4 with TRBJ2-2, with 7 positions matching TRBD1. CDR3 length: 15 residues. Trimming at V came to 6 bases and at J to 4 bases, leaving 8 bases not matched to a gene. The CDR3, as DNA: TGTGCCAGCAGATCTGTGGCAGGGGGCACCGGGGAGCTGTTTTTT. This encodes CASRSVAGGTGELFF.

This clonotype was observed a few times. This chain connects TRBV11-2 to TRBJ2-7, with TRBD2 as a possible D gene (7 bases). Between the trimmed V and J ends, which lost 5 bases and 1 base, there was a span of 18 bases. The CDR3 loop spans 16 amino acids. Germline loops: CDR1 SGHAT, CDR2 FQNNGV. The CDR3 coding sequence is TGTGCCAGCAGCCCAACCGCGGGGGCTGATTCCTACGAGCAGTACTTC. Protein: CASSPTAGADSYEQYF.

The V and J genes are TRBV6-1 and TRBJ1-2; maybe TRBD1 (5 bases). The germline V gene has CDR1 MNHNS and CDR2 SASEGT. The germline V and J ends were trimmed by 2 bases and 5 bases, with 12 bases remaining between them. There are 14 residues in the CDR3. In DNA, the CDR3 is TGTGCCAGCAGTGAATGGTCCAGGGAATATGGCTACACCTTC. This codes for CASSEWSREYGYTF.

This chain connects TRBV10-2 to TRBJ2-5; 8 positions agree with TRBD1. Trimming at V came to 5 bases and at J to 5 bases, leaving 4 bases not matched to a gene. The CDR3 runs to 13 residues. Germline V gene sequence: CDR1 WSHSY, CDR2 SAAADI. The CDR3 sequence: CASSQGALETQYF. The CDR3 nucleotides are TGCGCCAGCAGTCAGGGGGCGCTGGAGACCCAGTACTTC.

The gene calls are TRBV6-2 or TRBV6-3 and TRBJ2-7; D unclear. V was trimmed by 1 base and J by 2 bases, leaving 6 bases between them. CDR1 is MNHEY, CDR2 SVGEGT, per germline. This CDR3 comprises 13 residues. The CDR3 sequence is CASSYFVTYEQYF. DNA for the CDR3: TGTGCCAGCAGTTACTTCGTCACCTACGAGCAGTACTTC.

In regard to this clonotype: A junction boundary mismatches the germline segment, possibly from a read error. This chain links TRBV6-5 with TRBJ2-7, with D unclear. This CDR3 is built from 16 residues. Germline V gene data show CDR1 as MNHEY and CDR2 as SVGAGI. The CDR3 region has the DNA TGTGCCAGCAGTTACTTACCGACGGGCCGTTCCTTCGAGCAGTACTTC. Encoded protein: CASSYLPTGRSFEQYF.

This chain uses TRBV5-1 with TRBJ2-1, with D unresolved. This CDR3 comprises 15 residues. Germline CDR1 SGHRS, CDR2 YFSETQ. Trimming stripped 0 bases from V and 9 bases from J, with 16 bases between. Written as DNA, the CDR3 is TGCGCCAGCAGCTTGGCCCCGCCGAGCCAAAGTGAGCAGTTCTTC. This translates into CASSLAPPSQSEQFF. Full variable domain (missing parts from reference TRBV5-1 and TRBJ2-1): KAGVTQTPRYLIKTRGQQVTLSCSPISGHRSVSWYQQTPGQGLQFLFEYFSETQRNKGNFPGRFSGRQFSNSRSEMNVSTLELGDSALYLCASSLAPPSQSEQFFGPGTRLTVL.

This clonotype was found a few times. The chain recombines TRBV12-3 or TRBV12-4 with TRBJ2-7; D could derive from TRBD1 or TRBD2 (5 bases each). The CDR3 length is 13 residues. The V end lost 6 bases, the J end lost 3 bases, and 12 bases lay between the germline ends. The CDR3 sequence: CASSLGPYYEQYF. The DNA of the CDR3 is TGTGCCAGCAGCCTGGGACCGTACTACGAGCAGTACTTC.

The table lists this clonotype with a few counts. The V and J genes are TRBV20-1 and TRBJ2-2; perhaps TRBD2 as D (5 bases). Germline V gene lookup returns CDR1 DFQATT and CDR2 SNEGSKA (reference sequence). V shed 3 bases and J shed 3 bases, with 8 bases lying between them. CDR3 length: 13 amino acids. Here the CDR3 DNA reads TGCAGTGCTAGTACTAGGGACACCGGGGAGCTGTTTTTT. Translated, it gives CSASTRDTGELFF.

In this sample, this clonotype turned up a few times. The V call is TRBV6-5, the J call TRBJ2-7; D tentatively fits TRBD1 or TRBD2 (5 bases each). Trimming removed 0 bases at V and 3 bases at J, with 15 bases between. The CDR3 runs to 16 residues. Germline V lookup: CDR1 MNHEY, CDR2 SVGAGI. The chain's CDR3 is CASSYSNTERGYEQYF. The CDR3 DNA sequence: TGTGCCAGCAGTTACTCGAACACGGAGAGGGGCTACGAGCAGTACTTC.

This clonotype has just a few counts. The V gene is TRBV5-1, the J gene TRBJ2-1; 8 nucleotides match TRBD2. CDR1 is SGHRS and CDR2 is YFSETQ in the germline V gene. The CDR3 sequence is 15 residues long. V gave up 0 bases and J gave up 5 bases; unmatched junction bases: 4. The CDR3 protein is CASSLATSDHNEQFF. The CDR3 bases are TGCGCCAGCAGCTTGGCGACTAGCGATCACAATGAGCAGTTCTTC.

The chain has TRBV7-8 and TRBJ1-4, with 8 bases aligning to TRBD1. Trimming cost V 2 bases and J 6 bases; bases outside gene matches: 5. The CDR3 is 15 amino acids. Germline assignment: CDR1 SGHVS and CDR2 FQNEAQ. The chain's CDR3 is CASSLWWTGYEKLFF. CDR3 nucleotide sequence: TGTGCCAGCAGCTTATGGTGGACAGGGTATGAAAAACTGTTTTTT.

In this sample, this clonotype turned up many times. V usage is TRBV2 and J usage is TRBJ2-6; D uncertain. Germline V gene lookup returns CDR1 SNHLY and CDR2 FYNNEI. The CDR3 consists of 15 residues. The V end was cut by 1 base, the J end by 2 bases, with 6 bases between. The CDR3 nucleotides read TGTGCCAGCAGTGAAGATGCTGCTGGGGCCAACGTCCTGACTTTC. Amino acid sequence: CASSEDAAGANVLTF.

As DNA, the CDR3 is TGCAGCGTTGAAGAGGGAAACACCATATATTTT. It encodes CSVEEGNTIYF. The chain recombines TRBV29-1 with TRBJ1-3, with no clear D. V was pared by 0 bases and J by 4 bases, with 1 base between. This CDR3 has 11 amino acids. Germline loops: CDR1 SQVTM, CDR2 ANQGSEA.

This clonotype showed up just a few times. This sequence joins TRBV30 and TRBJ2-7; TRBD1 matches 11 bases. The trim removed 2 bases at V and 6 bases at J, leaving 9 bases unmatched. The germline V gene has CDR1 GTSNPN and CDR2 SVGIG (reference sequence). The length of the CDR3 is 15 residues. The CDR3 DNA reads TGTGCCTGGAGTTCTCCTGGACAGGGGGCCAGCGAGCAGTACTTC. The encoded protein is CAWSSPGQGASEQYF.

This clonotype was observed a handful of times. The rearrangement links TRBV7-2 to TRBJ2-1; maybe TRBD2 (6 bases). This CDR3 is built from 13 residues. V lost 5 bases, J lost 10 bases, and 15 bases lay in between. CDR1 and CDR2 from the germline V gene are SGHTA and FQGNSA. CDR3 sequence reads: CASSLVLGREQFF. DNA for the CDR3: TGTGCCAGCAGCCTCGTTCTGGGGAGGGAGCAGTTCTTC.

The chain combines TRBV3-1 with TRBJ2-5; the D is unclear. CDR3 length: 15 residues. Trimming took off 3 bases at V and 1 base at J, with 12 bases between the two ends. From germline, CDR1 is LGHDT and CDR2 YNNKEL (reference sequence). In DNA, the CDR3 is TGTGCCAGCAGCCAGCCCAGACGGGTCCAAGAGACCCAGTACTTC. Its translation: CASSQPRRVQETQYF.

This clonotype was observed a handful of times. This chain connects TRBV20-1 to TRBJ2-5; 8 bases map to TRBD2. Losses at the gene ends were 8 bases for V and 5 bases for J; bases not matched to a gene: 7. Germline values: CDR1 DFQATT, CDR2 SNEGSKA (reference sequence). The CDR3 consists of 12 residues. Here the CDR3 reads CSSQRGIETQYF. CDR3 sequence (DNA): TGCAGTTCCCAGCGGGGGATCGAGACCCAGTACTTC.

The chain recombines TRBV20-1 with TRBJ2-7, with 7 positions matching TRBD1. Germline lookup yields CDR1 DFQATT and CDR2 SNEGSKA (reference sequence). The CDR3 is 13 amino acids. The J segment lost 6 bases and the V segment lost 3 bases, leaving 8 bases of the junction unmatched. In nucleotides, the CDR3 is TGCAGTGCTAGGCCGGACAGGTCCCGCGAGCAGTACTTC. Translated: CSARPDRSREQYF.

The V and J genes are TRBV30 and TRBJ2-5; 7 nucleotides align to TRBD2. CDR1 is GTSNPN and CDR2 is SVGIG in the germline V gene (reference sequence). The junction had 5 bases not matched to a gene; V was cut back by 4 bases and J by 6 bases. This CDR3 is 12 amino acids long. The CDR3 protein is CAWTGGGKTQYF. The CDR3, as DNA: TGTGCCTGGACGGGAGGTGGGAAGACCCAGTACTTC.

The sample holds a few counts of this clonotype. This chain's CDR3 is CSVHPKGGPYNEQFF. The CDR3 DNA follows: TGCAGCGTCCACCCTAAGGGGGGGCCATACAATGAGCAGTTCTTC. The V call is TRBV29-1, the J call TRBJ2-1; D perhaps matches TRBD2 (7 bases). V lost 6 bases to trimming and J lost 4 bases, with 19 bases between them. Germline V lookup: CDR1 SQVTM, CDR2 ANQGSEA. There are 15 residues in the CDR3.

This chain uses TRBV2 with TRBJ2-1, with TRBD2 identical over 8 bases. The CDR3 is 15 amino acids. V was clipped by 6 bases and J by 8 bases; unmatched bases: 12. Germline V CDR1 and CDR2: SNHLY, FYNNEI. The CDR3 reads CASRWRGAMGDEQFF. CDR3 nucleotide sequence: TGTGCCAGCAGATGGCGGGGGGCCATGGGCGATGAGCAGTTCTTC.

This clonotype was seen more than once but under ten times. The V gene is TRBV5-1, the J gene TRBJ2-3; TRBD2 matches 11 bases. V gave up 0 bases and J gave up 3 bases; unmatched junction bases: 6. CDR3 length: 17 residues. CDR1 is SGHRS, CDR2 YFSETQ, per germline. CDR3 amino acids: CASSLGTGLAGTDTQYF. In DNA form, the CDR3 reads TGCGCCAGCAGCTTGGGAACCGGACTAGCGGGTACAGATACGCAGTATTTT.